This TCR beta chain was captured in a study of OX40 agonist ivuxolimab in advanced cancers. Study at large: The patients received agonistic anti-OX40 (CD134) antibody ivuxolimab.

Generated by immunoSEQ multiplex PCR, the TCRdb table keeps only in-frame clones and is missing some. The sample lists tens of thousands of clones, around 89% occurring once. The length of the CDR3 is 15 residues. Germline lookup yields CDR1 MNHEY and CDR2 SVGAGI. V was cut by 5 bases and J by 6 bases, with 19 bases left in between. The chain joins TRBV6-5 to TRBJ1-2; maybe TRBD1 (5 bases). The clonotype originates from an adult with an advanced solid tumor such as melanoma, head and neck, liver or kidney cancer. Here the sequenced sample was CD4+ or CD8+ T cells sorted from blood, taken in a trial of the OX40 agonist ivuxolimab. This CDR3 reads CASSLLTAGSNGYTF. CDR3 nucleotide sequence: TGTGCCAGCAGTCTGCTGACAGCGGGGTCGAATGGCTACACCTTC.